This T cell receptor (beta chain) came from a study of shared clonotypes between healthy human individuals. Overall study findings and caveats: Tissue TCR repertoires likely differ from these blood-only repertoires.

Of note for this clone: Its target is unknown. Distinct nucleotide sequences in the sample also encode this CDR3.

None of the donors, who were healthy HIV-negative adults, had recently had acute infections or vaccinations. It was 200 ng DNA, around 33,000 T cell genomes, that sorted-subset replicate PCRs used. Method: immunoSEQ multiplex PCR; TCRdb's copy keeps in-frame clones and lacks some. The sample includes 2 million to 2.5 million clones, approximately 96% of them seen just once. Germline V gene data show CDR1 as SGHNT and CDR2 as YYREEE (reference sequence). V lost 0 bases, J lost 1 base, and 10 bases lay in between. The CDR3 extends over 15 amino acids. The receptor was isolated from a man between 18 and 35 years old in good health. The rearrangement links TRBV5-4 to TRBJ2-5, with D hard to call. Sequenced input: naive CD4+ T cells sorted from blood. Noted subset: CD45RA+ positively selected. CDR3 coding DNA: TGTGCCAGCAGCTTGGATGCTGGAGTCCAAGAGACCCAGTACTTC. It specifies CASSLDAGVQETQYF. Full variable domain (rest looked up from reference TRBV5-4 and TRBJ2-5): ETGVTQSPTHLIKTRGQQVTLRCSSQSGHNTVSWYQQALGQGPQFIFQYYREEENGRGNFPPRFSGLQFPNYSSELNVNALELDDSALYLCASSLDAGVQETQYFGPGTRLLVL.